These 7 T cell receptor beta chains share one sample of origin, sequenced in a study of blood T cell repertoires in COVID-19. This table comes from immunoSEQ multiplex PCR, and its TCRdb copy is limited to in-frame clones, with some not included. This table holds around 290,000 clones, around 90% found once. Material for sequencing was PBMCs or T cells enriched from blood (not recorded which). The receptors here all came from a woman aged 30 to 39 who had recovered from COVID-19.

This sequence joins TRBV5-6 and TRBJ2-1; D is perhaps TRBD2 (7 bases). Germline CDR1 is SGHDT and CDR2 is YYEEEE. The V end lost 4 bases, the J end lost 9 bases, and 20 bases lay between the germline ends. There are 15 residues in the CDR3. The chain's CDR3 is CASSPWGRETGEQFF. CDR3 in DNA: TGTGCCAGCAGCCCCTGGGGGCGGGAGACTGGTGAGCAGTTCTTC. The whole variable domain, filled in from reference TRBV5-6 and TRBJ2-1, reads DAGVTQSPTHLIKTRGQQVTLRCSPKSGHDTVSWYQQALGQGPQFIFQYYEEEERQRGNFPDRFSGHQFPNYSSELNVNALLLGDSALYLCASSPWGRETGEQFFGPGTRLTVL.

This chain connects TRBV7-8 to TRBJ1-3; 7 bases are a match to TRBD1. This CDR3 has 17 residues. Trimming removed 5 bases from V and 3 bases from J; junction bases left unmatched: 13. Germline assignment: CDR1 SGHVS and CDR2 FQNEAQ. The CDR3 reads CASSNSGTEADGNTIYF. The CDR3 DNA reads TGTGCCAGCAGCAACTCCGGGACAGAAGCTGATGGAAACACCATATATTTT. Complete variable domain (other parts from reference TRBV7-8 and TRBJ1-3): GAGVSQSPRYKVAKRGQDVALRCDPISGHVSLFWYQQALGQGPEFLTYFQNEAQLDKSGLPSDRFFAERPEGSVSTLKIQRTQQEDSAVYLCASSNSGTEADGNTIYFGEGSWLTVV.

The J gene is TRBJ2-7, the V gene TRBV7-9; 13 bases align to TRBD2. The length of the CDR3 is 15 residues. With 5 bases clipped from V and 5 bases from J, the junction kept 6 bases outside the gene matches. Germline V gene sequence: CDR1 SEHNR, CDR2 FQNEAQ (reference sequence). CDR3: CASSHGTSGNHEQYF. In DNA form, the CDR3 reads TGTGCCAGCAGCCATGGGACTAGCGGGAATCACGAGCAGTACTTC.

This chain connects TRBV6-2 or TRBV6-3 to TRBJ2-1, with a possible D match to TRBD2 (6 bases). The CDR3 has 13 amino acids. Germline V gene sequence: CDR1 MNHEY, CDR2 SVGEGT. Trimming stripped 3 bases from V and 7 bases from J, with 10 bases between. CDR3 bases: TGTGCCAGCAGTTATCCGGGACTTAATGAGCAGTTCTTC. It yields the protein CASSYPGLNEQFF.

The CDR3 DNA follows: TGTGCCAGTACACGGTTCCTAGGCAATGAGCAGTTCTTC. Protein product: CASTRFLGNEQFF. The rearrangement uses TRBV19 and TRBJ2-1; D is ambiguous. Trimming pared 7 bases from V and 6 bases from J, leaving 13 bases between. Per the germline V gene, CDR1 is LNHDA and CDR2 is SQIVND (reference sequence). This CDR3 has 13 residues.

This chain links TRBV6-6 with TRBJ2-7, with a tentative D call TRBD2 (6 bases). CDR1 and CDR2 (germline): MNHNY, SVGAGI (reference sequence). V was shortened by 0 bases and J by 6 bases, with 12 bases between the two germline ends. The CDR3 is 14 residues long. CDR3: CASSYSMGRSEQYF. DNA for the CDR3: TGTGCCAGCAGTTACTCGATGGGGAGGTCCGAGCAGTACTTC.

The V gene is TRBV6-5, the J gene TRBJ2-2; D possibly corresponds to TRBD1 (6 bases). The germline V gene has CDR1 MNHEY and CDR2 SVGAGI. The CDR3 spans 15 residues. V lost 6 bases and J 6 bases, leaving 17 bases between the germline ends. The CDR3 here is CASRTPGHDAGELFF. The CDR3 DNA sequence: TGTGCCAGCAGAACACCGGGACACGACGCCGGGGAGCTGTTTTTT.